The present T cell receptor (beta chain) was sequenced within a study of control samples from healthy donors and cancer patients. Profiled with immunoSEQ multiplex PCR; TCRdb holds only in-frame clones, not every one. The data hold approximately 97,000 clones, with roughly 80% observed a single time. The germline V and J ends were trimmed by 2 bases and 5 bases, with 15 bases remaining between them. Germline CDR1 and CDR2: SGHRS and YFSETQ. The CDR3 is made up of 15 amino acids. The TCR was taken from a young man in good health. The chain is built from TRBV5-1 and TRBJ2-3, with D unclear. Sequencing used blood. CDR3 bases: TGCGCCAGCAGCTTCGGTCTAGGCCAAGTAGATACGCAGTATTTT. Its protein product is CASSFGLGQVDTQYF.